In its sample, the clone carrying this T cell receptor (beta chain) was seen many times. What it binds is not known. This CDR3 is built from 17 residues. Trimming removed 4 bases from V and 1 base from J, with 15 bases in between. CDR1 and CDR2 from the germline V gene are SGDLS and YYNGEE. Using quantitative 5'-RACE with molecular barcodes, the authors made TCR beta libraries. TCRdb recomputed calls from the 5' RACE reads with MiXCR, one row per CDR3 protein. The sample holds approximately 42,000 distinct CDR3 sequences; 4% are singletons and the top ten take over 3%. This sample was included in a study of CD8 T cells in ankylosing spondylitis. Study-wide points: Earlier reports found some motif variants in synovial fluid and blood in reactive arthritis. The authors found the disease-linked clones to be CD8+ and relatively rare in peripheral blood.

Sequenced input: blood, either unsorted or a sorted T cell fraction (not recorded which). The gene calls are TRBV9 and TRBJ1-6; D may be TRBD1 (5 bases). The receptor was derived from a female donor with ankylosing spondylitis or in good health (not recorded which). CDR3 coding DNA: TGTGCCAGCAGCAATATCGGGGGACCATCCTATAATTCACCCCTCCACTTT. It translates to CASSNIGGPSYNSPLHF. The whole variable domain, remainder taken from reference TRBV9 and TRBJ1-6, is DSGVTQTPKHLITATGQRVTLRCSPRSGDLSVYWYQQSLDQGLQFLIQYYNGEERAKGNILERFSAQQFPDLHSELNLSSLELGDSALYFCASSNIGGPSYNSPLHFGNGTRLTVT.